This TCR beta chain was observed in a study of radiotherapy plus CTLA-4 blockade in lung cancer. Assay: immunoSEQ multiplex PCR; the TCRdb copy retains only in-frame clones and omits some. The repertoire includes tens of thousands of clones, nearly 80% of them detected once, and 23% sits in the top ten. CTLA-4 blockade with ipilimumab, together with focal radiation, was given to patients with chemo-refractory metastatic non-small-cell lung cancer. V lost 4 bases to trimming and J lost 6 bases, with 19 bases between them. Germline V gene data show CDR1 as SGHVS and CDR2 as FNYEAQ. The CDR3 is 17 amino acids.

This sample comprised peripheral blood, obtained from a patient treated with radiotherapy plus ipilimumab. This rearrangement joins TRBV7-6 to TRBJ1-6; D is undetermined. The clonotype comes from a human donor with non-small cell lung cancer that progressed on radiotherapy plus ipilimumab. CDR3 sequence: CASSSSYSFDPNSPLHF. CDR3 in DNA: TGTGCCAGCAGCTCCTCCTACAGTTTCGACCCTAATTCACCCCTCCACTTT.